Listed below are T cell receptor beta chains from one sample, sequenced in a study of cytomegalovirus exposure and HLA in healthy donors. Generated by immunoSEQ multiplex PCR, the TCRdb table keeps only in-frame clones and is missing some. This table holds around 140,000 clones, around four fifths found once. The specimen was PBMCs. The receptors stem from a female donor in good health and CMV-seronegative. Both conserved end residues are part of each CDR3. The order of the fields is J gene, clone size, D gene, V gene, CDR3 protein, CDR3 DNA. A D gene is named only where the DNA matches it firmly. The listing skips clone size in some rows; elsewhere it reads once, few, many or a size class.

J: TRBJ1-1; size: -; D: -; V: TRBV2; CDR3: CASTRGEGGDTEAFF; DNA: TGTGCCAGCACTCGGGGGGAGGGCGGAGACACTGAAGCTTTCTTT
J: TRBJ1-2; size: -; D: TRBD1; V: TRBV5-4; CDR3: CASRKNRDSYYGYTF; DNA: TGTGCCAGCAGGAAAAACCGGGACAGCTACTATGGCTACACCTTC
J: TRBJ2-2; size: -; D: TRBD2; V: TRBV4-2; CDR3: CASSPSGRNTGELFF; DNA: TGTGCCAGCAGCCCTAGCGGGAGGAACACCGGGGAGCTGTTTTTT
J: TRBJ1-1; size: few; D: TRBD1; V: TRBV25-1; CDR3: CASSDQPDRVTEAFF; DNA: TGTGCCAGCAGTGACCAACCGGACAGGGTTACTGAAGCTTTCTTT
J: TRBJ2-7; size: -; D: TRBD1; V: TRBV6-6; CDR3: CASSYSLQGDLYEQYF; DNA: TGTGCCAGCAGTTACTCGTTACAGGGGGATCTGTACGAGCAGTACTTC
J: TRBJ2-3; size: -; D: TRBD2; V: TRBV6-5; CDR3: CASSYGLASPDTQYF; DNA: TGTGCCAGCAGTTATGGACTAGCTTCCCCAGATACGCAGTATTTT
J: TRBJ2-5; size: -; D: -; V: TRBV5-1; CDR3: CASSLAGVGETQYF; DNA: TGCGCCAGCAGCTTGGCGGGAGTGGGAGAGACCCAGTACTTC
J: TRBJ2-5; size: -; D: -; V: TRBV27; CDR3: CASSSETGVWAGETQYF; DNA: TGTGCCAGCAGTTCGGAGACAGGAGTTTGGGCCGGGGAGACCCAGTACTTC
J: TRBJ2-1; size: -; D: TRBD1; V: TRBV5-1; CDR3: CASSLGGQGNYNEQFF; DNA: TGCGCCAGCAGCTTGGGGGGACAGGGGAACTACAATGAGCAGTTCTTC
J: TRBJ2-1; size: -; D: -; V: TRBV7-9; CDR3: CASSLTRSSYNEQFF; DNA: TGTGCCAGCAGCTTAACTCGGAGCTCCTACAATGAGCAGTTCTTC
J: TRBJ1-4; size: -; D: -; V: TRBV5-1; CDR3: CASSGTDNEKLFF; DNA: TGCGCCAGCAGCGGGACTGATAATGAAAAACTGTTTTTT
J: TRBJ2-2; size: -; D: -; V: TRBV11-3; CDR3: CASSLVARSTGGLFF; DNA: TGTGCCAGCAGCTTAGTTGCGCGAAGCACCGGGGGGCTGTTTTTT
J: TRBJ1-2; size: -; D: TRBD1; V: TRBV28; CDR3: CASSPGQGTLYGYTF; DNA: TGTGCCAGCAGTCCGGGACAGGGGACCCTCTATGGCTACACCTTC
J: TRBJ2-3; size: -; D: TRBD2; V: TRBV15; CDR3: CATSRGPGGRDTQYF; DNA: TGTGCCACCAGCAGGGGGCCGGGAGGGCGGGATACGCAGTATTTT
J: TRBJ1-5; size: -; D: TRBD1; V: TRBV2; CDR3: CASKRTGGGWNNQPQHF; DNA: TGTGCCAGCAAACGAACAGGAGGGGGCTGGAACAATCAGCCCCAGCATTTT
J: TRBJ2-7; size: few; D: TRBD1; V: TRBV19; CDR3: CASRYIGTGKDYEQYF; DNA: TGTGCCAGTAGATACATTGGGACAGGGAAGGACTACGAGCAGTACTTC
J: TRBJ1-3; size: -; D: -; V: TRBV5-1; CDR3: CASSGGSGSGNTIYF; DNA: TGCGCCAGCAGCGGAGGATCGGGGTCTGGAAACACCATATATTTT
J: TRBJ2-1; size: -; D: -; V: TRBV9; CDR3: CASSVQGGARNEQFF; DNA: TGTGCCAGCAGCGTTCAAGGGGGGGCGAGGAATGAGCAGTTCTTC
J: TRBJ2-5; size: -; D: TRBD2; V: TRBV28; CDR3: CASSPRTSGMETQYF; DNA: TGTGCCAGCAGTCCACGGACTAGCGGGATGGAGACCCAGTACTTC
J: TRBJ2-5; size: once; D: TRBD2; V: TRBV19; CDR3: CASSIATSVQETQYF; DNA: TGTGCCAGTAGTATAGCGACTAGCGTTCAAGAGACCCAGTACTTC
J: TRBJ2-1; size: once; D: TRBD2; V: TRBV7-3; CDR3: CASSRIAGVSYNEQFF; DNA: TGTGCCAGCAGCCGTATAGCGGGAGTCTCCTACAATGAGCAGTTCTTC
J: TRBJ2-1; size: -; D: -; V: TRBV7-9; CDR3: CASNIMDSYNEQFF; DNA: TGTGCCAGCAATATAATGGACAGTTACAATGAGCAGTTCTTC
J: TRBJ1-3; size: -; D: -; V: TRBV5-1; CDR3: CASSFQGTGNTIYF; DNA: TGCGCCAGCAGCTTTCAGGGAACTGGAAACACCATATATTTT
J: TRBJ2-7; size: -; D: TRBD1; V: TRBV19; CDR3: CASSIRQGPSYEQYF; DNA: TGTGCCAGTAGTATAAGACAGGGTCCCTCCTACGAGCAGTACTTC
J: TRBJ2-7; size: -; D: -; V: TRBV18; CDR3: CASSLRDFPYEQYF; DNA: TGTGCCAGCTCCCTCCGGGACTTCCCCTACGAGCAGTACTTC
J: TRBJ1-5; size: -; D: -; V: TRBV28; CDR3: CASSGEMERNQPQHF; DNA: TGTGCCAGTAGTGGGGAGATGGAGAGGAATCAGCCCCAGCATTTT
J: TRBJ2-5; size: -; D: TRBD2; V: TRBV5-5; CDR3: CASSREGTPETQYF; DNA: TGTGCCAGCAGCCGGGAGGGGACTCCGGAGACCCAGTACTTC
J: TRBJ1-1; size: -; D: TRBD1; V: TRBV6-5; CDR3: CASSYADRGTEAFF; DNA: TGTGCCAGCAGTTACGCGGACAGGGGTACCGAAGCTTTCTTT
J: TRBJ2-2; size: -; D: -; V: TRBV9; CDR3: CASSVAASPGANTGELFF; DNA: TGTGCCAGCAGCGTAGCTGCAAGCCCGGGAGCGAACACCGGGGAGCTGTTTTTT
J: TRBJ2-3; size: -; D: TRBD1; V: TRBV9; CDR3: CASSVSGDRGAQRYF; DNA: TGTGCCAGCAGCGTAAGTGGGGACAGGGGCGCCCAAAGGTATTTT
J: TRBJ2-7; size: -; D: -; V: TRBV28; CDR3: CASKGTGPYEQYF; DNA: TGTGCCAGCAAAGGGACTGGGCCCTACGAGCAGTACTTC
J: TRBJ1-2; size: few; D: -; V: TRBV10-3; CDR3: CAISGSGGLTSGYTF; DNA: TGTGCCATCAGTGGAAGCGGGGGGTTAACGAGCGGGTACACCTTC
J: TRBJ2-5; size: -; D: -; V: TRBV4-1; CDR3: CASSSDGGDRETQYF; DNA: TGCGCCAGCAGCTCCGATGGAGGAGACCGGGAGACCCAGTACTTC
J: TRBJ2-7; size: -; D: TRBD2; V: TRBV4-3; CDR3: CASSQEGLASYEQYF; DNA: TGCGCCAGCAGCCAAGAAGGACTAGCGAGCTACGAGCAGTACTTC
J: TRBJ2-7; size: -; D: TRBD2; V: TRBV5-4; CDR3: CASSEGLAGAGGDEQYF; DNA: TGTGCCAGCAGCGAGGGACTAGCGGGAGCGGGGGGGGACGAGCAGTACTTC